These 18 T cell receptor beta chains originate from one sample sequenced in a study of Ad26.COV2.S vaccination and SARS-CoV-2 variants. Described treatment: over 15 received Ad26.COV2.S at low or high dose, single or two shots; several received placebo; per-sample allocation not given. The investigators took samples on day 63 after the first vaccine or placebo injection. Repertoires were generated with immunoSEQ multiplex PCR, while TCRdb's copy carries only in-frame clones and drops some. Of about 680,000 clones listed, 89% are singletons. The sequences come from peripheral blood, collected in a trial of Ad26.COV2.S vaccine versus placebo. The origin of the receptors is a person between 18 and 65 years old who received the Ad26.COV2.S COVID-19 vaccine or a placebo.

This clone appeared a few times. This chain uses TRBV7-6 with TRBJ1-1; D gene ambiguous. The CDR3 is made up of 13 amino acids. Germline V CDR1 and CDR2: SGHVS, FNYEAQ. Trimming removed 5 bases from V and 1 base from J, with 8 bases in between. The DNA of the CDR3 is TGTGCCAGCAGCACGGAGGAGAACACTGAAGCTTTCTTT. Translated: CASSTEENTEAFF.

The chain employs TRBV6-5 and TRBJ1-2, with D possibly being TRBD1 (6 bases). The V and J ends lost 0 bases and 5 bases respectively, with 13 bases between them. The germline V gene has CDR1 MNHEY and CDR2 SVGAGI. There are 15 residues in the CDR3. CDR3 DNA sequence: TGTGCCAGCAGTTACTCAATCAGGGGAAAGTATGGCTACACCTTC. This translates into CASSYSIRGKYGYTF.

The rearrangement joins TRBV6-5 to TRBJ1-5; D perhaps matches TRBD1 (5 bases). Trimming removed 4 bases at V and 4 bases at J, with 11 bases between. From germline, CDR1 is MNHEY and CDR2 SVGAGI. There are 14 residues in the CDR3. This chain's CDR3 is CASSFRPGNQPQHF. The CDR3 DNA is TGTGCCAGCAGTTTTCGGCCAGGGAATCAGCCCCAGCATTTT.

The chain joins TRBV7-8 to TRBJ1-1; D is possibly TRBD1 (6 bases). The CDR3 is 16 amino acids. From germline, CDR1 is SGHVS and CDR2 FQNEAQ. Trimming took 5 bases from V and 2 from J, leaving 18 bases between them. CDR3 sequence: CASSRGQTFPNTEAFF. Here the CDR3 DNA reads TGTGCCAGCAGCCGAGGACAGACCTTCCCCAACACTGAAGCTTTCTTT.

The chain recombines TRBV3-1 (or the pseudogene TRBV3-2) with TRBJ2-7; TRBD1 matches 10 bases. With 5 bases clipped from V and 1 base from J, the junction kept 8 bases outside the gene matches. Per germline, CDR1 LGHDT and CDR2 YNNKEL (reference sequence). The CDR3 totals 16 residues. For the CDR3, the DNA is TGTGCCAGCAGCAAAATACCGGGACAGGGGTCCTACGAGCAGTACTTC. It encodes CASSKIPGQGSYEQYF.

V usage is TRBV5-5 and J usage is TRBJ1-6, with D maybe TRBD1 (6 bases). CDR3 length equals 15 residues. Trimming shortened V by 3 bases and J by 6 bases, and 13 bases separated the two germline ends. Germline CDR1 SGHKS, CDR2 YYEKEE (reference sequence). The CDR3 DNA reads TGTGCCAGCAGCTGGGGGCTGGCTTCTAATTCACCCCTCCACTTT. Translated: CASSWGLASNSPLHF.

This clone showed up just once. The V gene is TRBV12-3 or TRBV12-4, the J gene TRBJ2-2, with D unclear. V was clipped by 5 bases and J by 5 bases, with 9 bases between them. This CDR3 has 13 residues. CDR3 nucleotides: TGTGCCAGCAGTCTGACCAGGACCGGGGAGCTGTTTTTT. This gives the protein CASSLTRTGELFF.

The chain recombines TRBV10-2 with TRBJ1-1; perhaps TRBD1 as D (6 bases). The CDR3 is 14 amino acids. In germline, CDR1 is WSHSY, CDR2 SAAADI. Trimming took 5 bases from V and 3 from J, leaving 13 bases between them. CDR3 coding DNA: TGCGCCAGCAGTTTGGACAGAGATTACACTGAAGCTTTCTTT. This sequence encodes CASSLDRDYTEAFF.

The rearrangement joins TRBV4-2 to TRBJ2-2; 8 positions match TRBD2. CDR3 length: 15 amino acids. Germline V gene sequence: CDR1 LGHNA, CDR2 YNFKEQ. With 1 base clipped from V and 6 bases from J, the junction kept 4 bases outside the gene matches. The DNA of the CDR3 is TGTGCCAGCAGCCAAGGGCACGGGGGGGCCGGGGAGCTGTTTTTT. Translation gives CASSQGHGGAGELFF.

The chain has TRBV29-1 and TRBJ2-3, with 9 bases fitting TRBD2. The CDR3 length is 14 residues. The germline gives CDR1 SQVTM, CDR2 ANQGSEA. The V segment lost 4 bases and the J segment 2 bases; nucleotides outside the gene matches: 4. The CDR3: CSVGLAGLTDTQYF. The CDR3 DNA sequence: TGCAGCGTTGGTCTAGCGGGACTCACAGATACGCAGTATTTT.

This sequence joins TRBV11-2 and TRBJ2-1, with a tentative D call TRBD2 (6 bases). V gave up 2 bases and J gave up 6 bases, with 14 bases separating them. Germline lookup yields CDR1 SGHAT and CDR2 FQNNGV. The CDR3 has 15 amino acids. Here the CDR3 reads CASSLRGPEGNEQFF. CDR3 bases: TGTGCCAGCAGCTTAAGGGGACCGGAGGGCAATGAGCAGTTCTTC.

This sequence joins TRBV5-5 and TRBJ2-7; either TRBD1 or TRBD2 may supply D (5 bases each). CDR3 length: 12 amino acids. CDR1 is SGHKS and CDR2 is YYEKEE in the germline V gene (reference sequence). V was clipped by 7 bases and J by 5 bases, with 13 bases between them. This CDR3 reads CASGGVLNEQYF. As DNA, the CDR3 is TGTGCCAGCGGGGGAGTCCTTAACGAGCAGTACTTC. Based on the CDR3 plus reference TRBV5-5 and TRBJ2-7, the full variable domain is DAGVTQSPTHLIKTRGQQVTLRCSPISGHKSVSWYQQVLGQGPQFIFQYYEKEERGRGNFPDRFSARQFPNYSSELNVNALLLGDSALYLCASGGVLNEQYFGPGTRLTVT.

The chain is built from TRBV6-2 or TRBV6-3 and TRBJ2-7; D is unresolved. The CDR3 is made up of 12 amino acids. Germline CDR1 is MNHEY and CDR2 is SVGEGT. V was pared by 6 bases and J by 5 bases, with 11 bases between. The CDR3 here is CASSPPGHEQYF. CDR3 nucleotide sequence: TGTGCCAGCAGCCCACCCGGGCACGAGCAGTACTTC.

The gene calls are TRBV30 and TRBJ2-1, with D unresolved. The CDR3 is 11 residues long. Between the trimmed V and J ends, which lost 7 bases and 3 bases, there was a span of 7 bases. CDR1 and CDR2 from the germline V gene are GTSNPN and SVGIG (reference sequence). In DNA form, the CDR3 reads TGTGCCTACCGGCTCTACAATGAGCAGTTCTTC. As protein: CAYRLYNEQFF.

This rearrangement joins TRBV6-6 to TRBJ2-7; D may match TRBD1 or TRBD2 (6 bases each). The germline gives CDR1 MNHNY, CDR2 SVGAGI (reference sequence). CDR3 length: 16 residues. V gave up 10 bases and J gave up 4 bases, with 26 bases separating them. The CDR3 coding sequence is TGTGCCACCTTAGGGGGGCTAGCAGGTTTCATGTACGAGCAGTACTTC. This translates into CATLGGLAGFMYEQYF.

V is TRBV20-1 and J is TRBJ2-1; 8 nucleotides align to TRBD2. Germline CDR1 reads DFQATT; CDR2 reads SNEGSKA (reference sequence). This CDR3 is 14 amino acids long. V was pared by 3 bases and J by 4 bases, with 5 bases of the junction left unmatched. In nucleotides, the CDR3 is TGCAGTGCTAGTGGTAGCGGGATATACAATGAGCAGTTCTTC. Its protein product is CSASGSGIYNEQFF.

The chain recombines TRBV6-1 with TRBJ1-4; D perhaps matches TRBD1 (5 bases). The V end lost 2 bases, the J end lost 0 bases, and 13 bases lay between the germline ends. The germline CDR1 and CDR2 sequences are MNHNS and SASEGT. The CDR3 is 17 residues long. CDR3 region: CASSESDSLATNEKLFF. The DNA of the CDR3 is TGTGCCAGCAGTGAATCCGACAGCCTAGCAACTAATGAAAAACTGTTTTTT.

The chain carries TRBV6-5 and TRBJ2-3, with TRBD2 identical over 8 bases. Germline assignment: CDR1 MNHEY and CDR2 SVGAGI. Losses at the gene ends were 5 bases for V and 3 bases for J; bases not matched to a gene: 1. The CDR3 totals 13 residues. The CDR3 spells CASSSGRTDTQYF. The CDR3 DNA reads TGTGCCAGCAGTAGCGGGAGAACAGATACGCAGTATTTT.